This note documents a single T cell receptor (beta chain) sequence. The target of this receptor is not known. There are no base qualities to consult, and no much larger clone falls within one base. The library relied on the immunoSEQ multiplex PCR assay. For the multiplex PCR, a mixture combining 60 forward primers for TCR Vbeta segments and 13 reverse primers for TCR Jbeta segments was used. The CDR3 region of rearranged TCR beta genes was amplified from genomic DNA by a multiplex PCR assay. The Illumina HiSeq System was used to sequence the amplified TCR beta libraries as 87-base-pair reads. Per the original workflow: In a later analysis, approximately 74 million unique TCR beta chains were counted across the 500 to 700 repertoires, and approximately 11 million of these chains were shared by at least two donors. To remove PCR and sequencing errors, raw reads were error-corrected and collapsed into unique sequences using a nearest-neighbor algorithm that merged closely related sequences. CDR3 sequences were aligned to IMGT reference sequences to assign V, D and J gene segments. For a sequence to be retained, at least a six-nucleotide match to both a V gene segment and a J gene segment was required. Rearrangements were classified as productive when the CDR3 lacked stop codons and remained in frame with V and J, and all other rearrangements were classified as non-productive. Following IMGT convention, CDR3 was defined as the stretch from the second conserved V-encoded cysteine up to the conserved J-encoded phenylalanine. In an earlier analysis of more than 550 of the donors, sequences lacking an unambiguous match to a single V gene segment were excluded. In an earlier analysis of several hundred of the donors, V segments were called functional above 56.7% productive rearrangements and were called segregating when the between-donor standard deviation exceeded 5%. A statistical classification framework was built to diagnose cytomegalovirus status from the catalog of TCR beta chain sequences. A later analysis assigned V and J genes by comparing TCR nucleotide sequences with IMGT/GENE-DB human TR gene sequences. In a later analysis, CDR3 sequences and most-parsimonious VDJ recombination scenarios were assigned using the TCRdist pipeline. In a later analysis, each TCR beta chain was defined by its CDR3 amino acid sequence together with its V-gene family, and reads without a unique V-gene family were excluded. In a later analysis, 500 to 700 highly shared, low-generation-probability nucleotide sequences were removed to address suspected cross-contamination and a sequencing artifact. A later analysis calculated a clonal expansion index for each public chain from normalized within-repertoire ranks of inferred template counts. A later analysis computed generation probabilities with a VDJ recombination model fitted to out-of-frame rearrangements, and checked the results against IGoR. Hypergeometric tests were used in a later analysis to score TCR-TCR, TCR-HLA and TCR-CMV co-occurrence, with a repertoire-size bias correction applied to the TCR pairs. False discovery rates were estimated in a later analysis by permuting HLA or CMV assignments 20 times. In a later analysis, co-occurring TCRs were grouped using DBSCAN, with TCRdist sequence similarity added in when clustering inside HLA-allele-positive subsets. Co-occurrence clustering excluded repertoires with fewer than 30,000 or more than 120,000 public chains, plus five with anomalous nucleotide sharing. TCRdb took this table from immuneACCESS and kept in-frame rearrangements with V and J called. Such tables lack part of the clones; where checked against another copy, unresolved V genes explain under half of the gap, and the rest is unexplained. D and trimming come from the DNA, and the V and J calls and clone size come from that table. This sample comprises about 130,000 clones, around 80% of them detected only once. 11% of the sample lies in the top ten.

The entry originates in a study of cytomegalovirus exposure and HLA in healthy donors (dated by TCRdb to between 2016 and 2019). Some background on the complete study: An earlier analysis of about 560 of the donors reported 276 Gb of sequence data and around 110 million unique TCR beta sequences obtained from about 179 million T cells. Donor age, sex, ethnicity and CMV serostatus were compiled alongside the repertoire data. In a later genetic analysis, genome-wide SNP genotypes for about three fifths of the roughly 670 donors were used, and that subset was treated as a discovery cohort. Every discovery cohort repertoire had been produced on one sequencing platform. In the later analysis, no new phenotypic data were used to find candidate immune exposures; instead, reliance was placed on TCR beta sequences and their occurrence across donors. The T cell repertoires of about 700 subjects were profiled by immunosequencing and related to cytomegalovirus serostatus. Because of strong linkage in the cohort, roughly five DR-DQ haplotypes were treated as single units for association and clustering. Among 300 to 500 genotyped donors of the cohort, an average of roughly 230,000 unique TCR beta nucleotide sequences was sequenced per donor, of which roughly 17% were non-productive. To predict cytomegalovirus infection status, the study combined high-throughput TCR immunosequencing, statistical association of individual TCRs with disease status, and machine learning. The number of typed donors differed by locus: roughly 620-630 for A, B, C, DRB1 and DQB1; approximately 520 for DQA1; fewer than 610 for DPA1; and roughly 490 for DPB1. Of the 398 genotyped donors, roughly 85% fell in the genetic ancestry cluster associated with self-reported Caucasian donors. An earlier analysis of around 540 of the donors applied high-throughput TCR beta sequencing to assess whether each TCR beta V gene segment acted as functional or pseudogenic. Class I and class II HLA loci were covered by the typing at four-digit resolution. To study patterns of TCR occurrence, a later analysis re-analyzed previously published TCR beta repertoires from 650 to 750 donors and added high-resolution HLA genotyping. An early release covering 550 to 700 HLA-typed donors comprised around 300 gigabases of sequencing data and 85 million or so unique TCR sequences. A separate validation cohort of roughly 110 different subjects was used in addition to the approximately 670-subject first cohort. The aim of the study was to test whether cataloging public T cell receptors could identify signatures of past pathogen exposure. Study-wide findings and limitations: In a later genetic analysis, fewer N-insertions in productive TCRs were reported among donors in an Asian-associated ancestry cluster than the roughly 670-donor mean. In a later analysis, most CMV-associated TCR beta chains were found to appear HLA-restricted, with HLA associations seemingly driven largely by CMV exposure. In an earlier analysis of about 600 of the donors, most TCR beta V segments appeared in productive rearrangements about 90% or about 30% of the time, broadly matching IMGT annotations. A total of roughly 160 TCR beta chains were listed by the study as associated with cytomegalovirus. Because some donors lacked HLA typing at each locus, the association tests relied only on the typed subset. A cluster of highly shared sequence variants was judged likely to be a technical artifact of the sequencing pipeline. Assigning TCR associations to individual alleles was difficult when HLA alleles, especially DR and DQ, strongly co-occurred. In a later analysis, some 17,000 TCR beta sequences were associated with specific HLA alleles at a false discovery rate of 0.05. In both the original and validation cohorts, the classifier was reported to diagnose cytomegalovirus status with high specificity and sensitivity. Seventeen rarely observed V segments, including chromosome 9 orphons, were excluded from the earlier analysis of almost 600 of the donors because counts were too low. Correlated functional status among segregating V segments might be attributable to linkage disequilibrium, but an unknown experimental factor could not be ruled out. Most TCR sequences were seen in very few donors, while some public TCRs were found in many individuals. A further reported finding was that TCR beta sequences accurately predicted the HLA-A and HLA-B alleles for most subjects in the first cohort. Presence/absence analyses assumed roughly uniform sequencing depth across donors, an assumption that may not hold. Several of the top co-occurrence clusters appeared to be linked to parvovirus B19, influenza, CMV and Epstein-Barr virus, according to a later analysis. In a later analysis, TCR association rates were found to vary across HLA loci, with the most associated TCRs seen for DRB1 alleles and the fewest for HLA-C alleles. The authors suggested that the approach could potentially be extended to other disease states and immunological phenotypes. The 87-base-pair reads could not distinguish some IMGT-functional V segments, including TRBV6-2 and TRBV6-3, so those segments were excluded. Compared with equally common non-associated chains, HLA-associated TCR beta chains in a later analysis were more clonally expanded and had lower generation probabilities. For the cohort, immune exposure information was limited to CMV serostatus. This cohort had only TCR beta chains sequenced, and the lack of alpha or paired-chain data limited which features could be detected. An association between a missense DCLRE1C variant and V-gene and J-gene trimming of TCR beta chains was found in a later genetic analysis and replicated in an independent cohort. In vitro tests confirmed that a few of the cytomegalovirus-associated TCR beta chains recognize cytomegalovirus antigens.

V and J lose 1 base and 6 bases, and a span of 13 bases separates them. The cysteine opens and the phenylalanine closes a CDR3 of 15 amino acids. Of all the DNA, just the CDR3 is kept, 45 bases in frame from base 1. Per the germline V gene, SGHTA is the CDR1 and FQGNSA is the CDR2. In total, more than 500 healthy bone marrow donors made up the cohort. Cohort members were all nominally healthy when sampled, although unrecorded immune exposures were likely present. The donor was CMV seropositive and was included in the group of 300 or so seropositive cohort members. A peripheral blood sample was provided by each donor, and peripheral blood mononuclear cells were used for TCR beta sequencing. Genomic DNA extraction from the blood cell samples was performed with the Qiagen DNeasy Blood Extraction Kit.

The sequence links TRBV7-2 to TRBJ1-5; possibly the D gene is TRBD1, per 6 matching bases. Sample: PBMCs. The sequence was collected from a man in his thirties or forties in good health and CMV-seropositive. The CDR3 region: CASSLDLARGQPQHF. Here is the DNA: TGTGCCAGCAGCTTAGATCTGGCCAGGGGTCAGCCCCAGCATTTT.